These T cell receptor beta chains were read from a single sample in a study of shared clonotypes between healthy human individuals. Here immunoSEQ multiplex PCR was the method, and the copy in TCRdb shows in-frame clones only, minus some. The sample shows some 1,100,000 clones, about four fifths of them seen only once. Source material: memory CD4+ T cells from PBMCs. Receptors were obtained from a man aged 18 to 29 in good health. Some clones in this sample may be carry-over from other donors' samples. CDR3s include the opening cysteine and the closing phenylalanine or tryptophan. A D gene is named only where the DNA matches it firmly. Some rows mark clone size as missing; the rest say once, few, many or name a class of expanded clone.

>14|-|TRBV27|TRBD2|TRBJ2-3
CASSFERESDTQYF
TGTGCCAGCAGTTTTGAGCGGGAGTCAGATACGCAGTATTTT
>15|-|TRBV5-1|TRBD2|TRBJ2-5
CASSWTSARGETQYF
TGCGCCAGCAGCTGGACTAGCGCGAGGGGAGAGACCCAGTACTTC
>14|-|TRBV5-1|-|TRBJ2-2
CASSLDTSSGELFF
TGCGCCAGCAGCTTGGATACTAGCTCCGGGGAGCTGTTTTTT
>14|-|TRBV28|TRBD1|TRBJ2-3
CASSLQGGRDTQYF
TGTGCCAGCAGTCTCCAAGGGGGCAGAGATACGCAGTATTTT
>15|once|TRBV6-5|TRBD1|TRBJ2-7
CASSSWTGGRYEQYF
TGTGCCAGCAGTTCATGGACAGGGGGACGGTACGAGCAGTACTTC
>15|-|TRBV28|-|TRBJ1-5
CASSASWGLWQPQHF
TGTGCCAGCAGCGCGTCCTGGGGACTCTGGCAGCCCCAGCATTTT
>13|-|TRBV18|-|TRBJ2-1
CASSPLGRNEQFF
TGTGCCAGCTCACCACTCGGGAGAAATGAGCAGTTCTTC
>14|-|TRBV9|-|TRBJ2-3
CASSVSWGADTQYF
TGTGCCAGCAGCGTATCGTGGGGAGCAGATACGCAGTATTTT
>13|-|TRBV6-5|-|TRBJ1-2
CASRPGGLNGYTF
TGTGCCAGCAGGCCCGGGGGACTAAATGGCTACACCTTC
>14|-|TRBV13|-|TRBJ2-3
CASSSAQGRMGQYF
TGTGCCAGCAGCTCGGCCCAGGGGAGGATGGGGCAGTATTTT
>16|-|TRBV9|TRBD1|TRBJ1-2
CASSSSGGADVKSYTF
TGTGCCAGCAGCTCCTCAGGGGGCGCGGATGTCAAAAGCTACACCTTC
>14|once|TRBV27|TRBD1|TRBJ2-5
CASRGKGAQETQYF
TGTGCCAGTCGAGGAAAGGGGGCGCAGGAGACCCAGTACTTC
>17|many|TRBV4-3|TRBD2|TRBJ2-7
CASSQGLGTSGSYEQYF
TGCGCCAGCAGCCAAGGTCTCGGGACTAGCGGCTCCTACGAGCAGTACTTC
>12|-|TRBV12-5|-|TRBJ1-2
CASGLAGKGYTF
TGTGCTAGTGGTTTGGCAGGGAAAGGCTACACCTTC
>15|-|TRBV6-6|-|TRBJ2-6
CASSQPGSGANVLTF
TGTGCCAGCAGCCAACCCGGTAGTGGGGCCAACGTCCTGACTTTC
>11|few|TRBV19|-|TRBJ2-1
CASGQYNEQFF
TGTGCCAGCGGACAGTACAATGAGCAGTTCTTC
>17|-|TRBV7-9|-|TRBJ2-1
CASSPWERTSSYNEQFF
TGTGCCAGCTCCCCTTGGGAGCGGACGAGCTCCTACAATGAGCAGTTCTTC
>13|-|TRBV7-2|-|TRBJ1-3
CASSLEGGNTIYF
TGTGCCAGCAGCTTAGAAGGAGGAAACACCATATATTTT
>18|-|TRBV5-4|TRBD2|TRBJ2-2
CASSFSAGLAGDTGELFF
TGTGCCAGCAGCTTTTCTGCGGGACTAGCGGGAGATACCGGGGAGCTGTTTTTT
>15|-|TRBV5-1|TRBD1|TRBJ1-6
CASSWGQGANSPLHF
TGCGCCAGCAGCTGGGGACAGGGTGCCAATTCACCCCTCCACTTT
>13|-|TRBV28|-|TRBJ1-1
CASSPPVNTEAFF
TGTGCCAGCAGTCCGCCGGTGAACACTGAAGCTTTCTTT
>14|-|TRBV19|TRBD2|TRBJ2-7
CASSRLAGVWEQYF
TGTGCCAGTAGCCGACTAGCGGGAGTATGGGAGCAGTACTTC
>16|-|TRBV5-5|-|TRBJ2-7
CASSLVSYGRSYEQYF
TGTGCCAGCAGCTTGGTTTCTTACGGCCGCTCCTACGAGCAGTACTTC
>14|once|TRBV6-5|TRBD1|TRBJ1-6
CASSYRQGDSPLHF
TGTGCCAGCAGTTACCGGCAGGGGGATTCACCCCTCCACTTT
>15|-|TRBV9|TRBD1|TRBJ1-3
CASTPTGSSGNTIYF
TGTGCCAGCACCCCGACAGGGTCCTCTGGAAACACCATATATTTT
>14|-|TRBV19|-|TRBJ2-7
CASTPQGGSYEQYF
TGTGCCAGTACCCCGCAGGGCGGCTCCTACGAGCAGTACTTC
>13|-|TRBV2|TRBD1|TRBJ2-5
CASSTGQEETQYF
TGTGCCAGCAGCACGGGACAGGAGGAGACCCAGTACTTC
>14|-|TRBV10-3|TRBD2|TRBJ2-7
CAIRSGRAVTEQYF
TGTGCCATCAGGAGCGGGAGGGCCGTTACGGAGCAGTACTTC
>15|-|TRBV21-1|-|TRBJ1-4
CASSKAQGWGEKLFF
TGTGCCAGCAGCAAAGCGCAGGGGTGGGGGGAAAAACTGTTTTTT
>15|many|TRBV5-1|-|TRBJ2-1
CASSSDGRFGNEQFF
TGCGCCAGCAGCTCCGATGGGCGGTTTGGGAATGAGCAGTTCTTC
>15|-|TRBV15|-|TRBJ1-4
CATSRRPAPSEKLFF
TGTGCCACCAGCAGACGACCGGCGCCTAGTGAAAAACTGTTTTTT
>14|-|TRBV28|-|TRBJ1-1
CASSSPGENTEAFF
TGTGCCAGCAGCTCACCAGGGGAGAACACTGAAGCTTTCTTT
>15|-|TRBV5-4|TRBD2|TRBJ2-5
CASSAPGLAGEGVYF
TGTGCCAGCAGCGCGCCGGGACTAGCGGGAGAGGGGGTATACTTC
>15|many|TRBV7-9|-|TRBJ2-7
CASSLGSGSTYEQYF
TGTGCCAGCAGCTTAGGGTCAGGGAGTACCTACGAGCAGTACTTC
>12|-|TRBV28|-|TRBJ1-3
CASSSHRNTIYF
TGTGCCAGCAGTTCCCATAGGAACACCATATATTTT